This TCR beta chain is drawn from a study of blood T cell repertoires in COVID-19. Study as a whole: Sample material is recorded as cDNA or gDNA derived from T cells, B-cell-depleted T cells, or PBMCs.

Repertoires were generated with immunoSEQ multiplex PCR, while TCRdb's copy carries only in-frame clones and drops some. The table includes some 130,000 clones, around 73% detected once. The CDR3 is made up of 16 amino acids. Germline CDR1 and CDR2: LNHNV and YYDKDF (reference sequence). The V segment lost 3 bases and the J segment 9 bases; nucleotides outside the gene matches: 11. This clonotype originated in a man aged 55 to 70 who had recovered from COVID-19. V usage is TRBV15 and J usage is TRBJ1-6; 7 positions agree with TRBD1. The material sequenced was peripheral blood. The CDR3 protein is CATSSETGSVGSPLHF. The CDR3 nucleotides read TGTGCCACCAGCAGTGAGACAGGGTCAGTCGGTTCACCCCTCCACTTT.